The source of this T cell receptor (beta chain) is a study of blood T cell repertoires in COVID-19. Study summary: Donors in the United States, Italy and Spain gave samples during acute or convalescent COVID-19. In each case, the material was cDNA or gDNA derived from T cells, B-cell-depleted T cells, or PBMCs.

CDR1 GTSNPN and CDR2 SVGIG come from the germline V gene (reference sequence). The CDR3 consists of 10 residues. Original processing notes: Reference gene primer amplification yielded estimated nucleated cell counts. This table comes from immunoSEQ multiplex PCR, and its TCRdb copy is limited to in-frame clones, with some not included. Clone size and V and J calls were adopted from that table, with D and trimming inferred from the DNA. Among 90,000 to 130,000 clones listed, about 89% were seen once. In the case of this clone: The junction departs from the called germline gene at one end, perhaps through a read error.

This TCR was recovered from a man between 35 and 55 years old with acute or convalescent COVID-19. The sample taken for sequencing was peripheral blood. The gene calls are TRBV30 and TRBJ2-1; the match to TRBD1 covers 7 bases. The CDR3 DNA reads as TGTGCCTGGGCCAGACAGGGTATCATCTTC. Protein: CAWARQGIIF.